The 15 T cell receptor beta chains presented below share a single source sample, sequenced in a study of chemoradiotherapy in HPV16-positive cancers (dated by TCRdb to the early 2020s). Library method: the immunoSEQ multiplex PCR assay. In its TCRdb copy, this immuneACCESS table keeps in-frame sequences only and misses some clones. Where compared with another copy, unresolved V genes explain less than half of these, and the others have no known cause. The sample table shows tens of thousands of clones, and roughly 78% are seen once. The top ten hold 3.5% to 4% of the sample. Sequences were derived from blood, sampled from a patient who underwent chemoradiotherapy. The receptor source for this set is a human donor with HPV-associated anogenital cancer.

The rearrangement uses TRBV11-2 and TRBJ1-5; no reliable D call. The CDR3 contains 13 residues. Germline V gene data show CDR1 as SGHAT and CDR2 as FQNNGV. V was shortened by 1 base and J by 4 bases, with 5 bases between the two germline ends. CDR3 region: CASSLGENQPQHF. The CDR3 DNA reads TGTGCCAGCAGCTTAGGAGAGAATCAGCCCCAGCATTTT.

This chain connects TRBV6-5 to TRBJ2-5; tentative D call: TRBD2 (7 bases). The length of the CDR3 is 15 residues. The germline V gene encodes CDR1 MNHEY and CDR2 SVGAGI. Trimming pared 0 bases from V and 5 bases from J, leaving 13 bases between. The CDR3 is CASSYSGGARETQYF. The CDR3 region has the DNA TGTGCCAGCAGTTACTCTGGGGGGGCGAGGGAGACCCAGTACTTC.

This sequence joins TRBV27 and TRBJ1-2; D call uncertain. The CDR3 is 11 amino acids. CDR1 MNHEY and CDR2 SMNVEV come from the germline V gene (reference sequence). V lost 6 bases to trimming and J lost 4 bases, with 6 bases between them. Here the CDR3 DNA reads TGTGCCAGCAGCGAGGGCTATGGCTACACCTTC. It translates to CASSEGYGYTF.

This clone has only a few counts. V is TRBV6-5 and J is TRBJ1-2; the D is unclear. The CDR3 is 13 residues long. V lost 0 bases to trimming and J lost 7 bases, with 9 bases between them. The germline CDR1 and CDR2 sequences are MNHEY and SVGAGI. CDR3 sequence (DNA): TGTGCCAGCAGTTACTCTGCAGTCTTTGGCTACACCTTC. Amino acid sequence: CASSYSAVFGYTF.

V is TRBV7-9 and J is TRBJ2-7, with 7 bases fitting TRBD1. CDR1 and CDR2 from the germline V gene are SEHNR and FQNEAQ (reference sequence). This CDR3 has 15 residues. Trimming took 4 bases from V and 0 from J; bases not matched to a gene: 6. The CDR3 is CASSSPGQSSYEQYF. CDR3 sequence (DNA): TGTGCCAGCAGCTCCCCGGGACAGAGCTCCTACGAGCAGTACTTC.

CDR3 sequence (DNA): TGTGCCAGCAGTTACTCGCCCTGGAAAACAGATACGCAGTATTTT. Translated, it gives CASSYSPWKTDTQYF. This rearrangement joins TRBV6-5 to TRBJ2-3; D gene uncertain. Trimming took off 0 bases at V and 3 bases at J, with 10 bases between the two ends. Germline V gene lookup returns CDR1 MNHEY and CDR2 SVGAGI. CDR3 length: 15 amino acids.

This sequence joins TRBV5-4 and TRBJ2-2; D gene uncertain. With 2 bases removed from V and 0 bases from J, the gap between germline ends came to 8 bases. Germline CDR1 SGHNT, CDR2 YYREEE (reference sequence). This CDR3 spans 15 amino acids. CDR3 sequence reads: CASSFRAPNTGELFF. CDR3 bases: TGTGCCAGCAGCTTCCGGGCTCCGAACACCGGGGAGCTGTTTTTT.

CDR3 sequence (DNA): TGTGCCAGCAGCGTAGACCTTAGCACAGATACGCAGTATTTT. This codes for CASSVDLSTDTQYF. The chain links TRBV9 to TRBJ2-3; D call uncertain. Germline V lookup: CDR1 SGDLS, CDR2 YYNGEE. This CDR3 region has 14 residues. V lost 0 bases and J lost 0, with 5 bases in between.

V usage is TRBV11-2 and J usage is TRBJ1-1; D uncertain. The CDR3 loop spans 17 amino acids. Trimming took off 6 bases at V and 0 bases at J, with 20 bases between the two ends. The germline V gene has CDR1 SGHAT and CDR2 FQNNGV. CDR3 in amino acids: CASRPLWSPSMNTEAFF. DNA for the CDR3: TGTGCCAGCAGACCCTTGTGGTCCCCATCGATGAACACTGAAGCTTTCTTT.

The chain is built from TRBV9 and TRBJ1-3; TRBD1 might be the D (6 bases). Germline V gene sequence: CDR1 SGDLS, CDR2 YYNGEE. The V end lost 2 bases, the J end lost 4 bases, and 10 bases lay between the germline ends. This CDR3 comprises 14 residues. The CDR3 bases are TGTGCCAGCAGCGTGTCAGGGGTCGGAAACACCATATATTTT. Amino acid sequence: CASSVSGVGNTIYF.

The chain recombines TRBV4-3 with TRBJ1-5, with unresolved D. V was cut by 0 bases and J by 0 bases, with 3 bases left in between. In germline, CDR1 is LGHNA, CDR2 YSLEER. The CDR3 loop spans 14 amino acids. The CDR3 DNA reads TGCGCCAGCAGCCAAGAGGATAGCAATCAGCCCCAGCATTTT. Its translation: CASSQEDSNQPQHF.

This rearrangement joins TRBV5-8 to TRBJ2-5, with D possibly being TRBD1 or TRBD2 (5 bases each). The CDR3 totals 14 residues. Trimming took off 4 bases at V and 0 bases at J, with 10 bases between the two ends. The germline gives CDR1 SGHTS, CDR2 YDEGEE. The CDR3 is CASSMGPNQETQYF. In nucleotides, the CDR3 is TGTGCCAGCAGCATGGGACCGAACCAAGAGACCCAGTACTTC. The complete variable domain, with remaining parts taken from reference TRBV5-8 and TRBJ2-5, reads EAGVTQSPTHLIKTRGQQATLRCSPISGHTSVYWYQQALGLGLQFLLWYDEGEERNRGNFPPRFSGRQFPNYSSELNVNALELEDSALYLCASSMGPNQETQYFGPGTRLLVL.

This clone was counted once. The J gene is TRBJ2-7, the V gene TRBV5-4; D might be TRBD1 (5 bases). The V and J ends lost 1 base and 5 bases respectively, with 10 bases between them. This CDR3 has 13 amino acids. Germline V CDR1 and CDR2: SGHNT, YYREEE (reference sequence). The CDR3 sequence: CASSLSQVNEQYF. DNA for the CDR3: TGTGCCAGCAGCTTGTCACAGGTGAACGAGCAGTACTTC.

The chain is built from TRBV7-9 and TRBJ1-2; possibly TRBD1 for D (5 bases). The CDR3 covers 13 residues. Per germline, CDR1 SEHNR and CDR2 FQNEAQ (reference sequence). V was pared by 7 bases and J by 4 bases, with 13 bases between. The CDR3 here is CASTVGTAYGYTF. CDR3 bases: TGTGCCAGCACCGTAGGGACTGCCTATGGCTACACCTTC.

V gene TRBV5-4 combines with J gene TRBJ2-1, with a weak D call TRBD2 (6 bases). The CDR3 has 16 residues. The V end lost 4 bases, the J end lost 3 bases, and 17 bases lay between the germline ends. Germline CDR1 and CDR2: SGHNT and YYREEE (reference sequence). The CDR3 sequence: CASSPGTLQFYNEQFF. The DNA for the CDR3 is TGTGCCAGCAGCCCTGGGACTTTACAATTCTACAATGAGCAGTTCTTC.